This TCR beta chain was captured by sequencing in a study of shared clonotypes between healthy human individuals. With respect to this clone: Its antigen is currently unknown.

Findings of the study overall: Approximately 5.4% of naive CD4 clonotypes were common to a few donors.

Using immunoSEQ multiplex PCR, the repertoire was profiled, and TCRdb retains in-frame clones only, with some absent. The top ten hold 1% to 1.3% of the sample, which has some 2 million clones, about 95% seen once. The naive CD8 population came from CD45RO-negative cells selected for CCR7, without terminally differentiated effector memory CD45RA+ cells. Germline loops: CDR1 MNHNS, CDR2 SASEGT. The CDR3 spans 14 residues. The germline V and J ends were trimmed by 3 bases and 4 bases, with 10 bases remaining between them. The sequence was obtained from a man aged 18 to 30 in good health. Sample: naive CD8+ T cells sorted from blood. V gene TRBV6-1 combines with J gene TRBJ1-5; D may be TRBD1 (5 bases). CDR3 DNA: TGTGCCAGCAGTGATTCTTGGGGGAATCAGCCCCAGCATTTT. Translation: CASSDSWGNQPQHF.